A selection of T cell receptor beta chains follows, all from one sample in a study of T cell changes during pregnancy in multiple sclerosis. Using immunoSEQ multiplex PCR, the repertoire was profiled, and TCRdb retains in-frame clones only, with some absent. The table has about 40,000 clones, around 90% seen once. The sample consisted of peripheral blood, taken in the first trimester of pregnancy. These receptors all stem from a female donor in good health, enrolled as a control in a pregnancy study. The conserved cysteine and the conserved F or W are not part of the CDR3 here.

CDR3aa	v_gene
ASSLWGQGSNQPQH	TRBV28
ASSMRTSGSDEQF	TRBV19
ASRGHVPNQPQH	TRBV19
ASSQKGQGPSNEKLF	TRBV14
AISDPGGYT	TRBV10-3
ASSETGTGNSPLH	TRBV2
ASSSPGQPLTGYT	TRBV7-2
ASSPGQGMVYEQY	TRBV5-4
ASSLDRTVLEAF	TRBV5-1
ASSFQPASGVYNEQF	TRBV28
AISEWGGESGGYT	TRBV10-3
ASSQGLLGREQY	TRBV4-1
ASSPTPQGGLGVNSPLH	TRBV9
ASSQDWAVANTGELF	TRBV4-1
ASSFPSGGISYEQY	TRBV7-9
ASSPKGAVDYGYT	TRBV7-8
ASSLSGGGTNTGELF	TRBV27
ASSLSSGRMNNEQF	TRBV27
ASAPTGLSGNTIY	TRBV9
ASSLGGQAVRAF	TRBV7-8
ASSYPGRGGNTEAF	TRBV6-5
ASSHSPVTGANYGYT	TRBV4-3
ASPGQGNSPLH	TRBV6-4
ASSLDGGANEAF	TRBV7-9
ATLYLAYNEQF	TRBV6-1
ASSYDRGIDYGYT	TRBV6-6
ASSEGQGAGEKLF	TRBV25-1
ASSLGVLANEQF	TRBV7-3
ASRYQGAVSGYT	TRBV19
SVGTGEGSPLH	TRBV29-1
ASSWGQGGNTEAF	TRBV5-1
ASSLDSSTRGNIQY	TRBV5-4
ASSYLAGALTDTQY	TRBV19
ASSVGGGANNEQF	TRBV9
ASSSGQVSGPQH	TRBV18
ASSQGVAAGGADTQY	TRBV4-2
ASSEGGSSSYEQY	TRBV6-1
ASTLAGGPNEQF	TRBV2
ASRDLLPGQGAPREKLF	TRBV2
ASSFHYYEQY	TRBV7-9
ASSEEGDGGAEAF	TRBV6-1
ASSANSGGVNTGELF	TRBV6-4
ASSEGRNYGYT	TRBV2
ASSVDSNTEAF	TRBV5-6
ASSPGTGPVSKY	TRBV7-2
ASRLQGINYGYT	TRBV7-9